This is a list of T cell receptor beta chains from one sample in a study of CD4 and CD8 cells across lung adenocarcinoma regions. TCRdb processed the PCR reads anew with MiXCR; each CDR3 protein has one entry. Among some 20,000 distinct CDR3 sequences listed, around half were seen once. Specimen: CD8+ T cells from the center of a lung tumor. The receptors derive from a female donor with lung adenocarcinoma. The CD4 and CD8 labels of this study may be unreliable. Each CDR3 is given with its conserved first and last residue. The D gene is left open where the match is weak. Only some rows state a clone size, as once, few, many or a class for expanded clones.

>TRBJ2-5|TRBV6-2/TRBV6-3|NA|many
TGTGCCAGCAGTTACTCAAGGGGGTGGGTCGAGACCCAGTACTTC
CASSYSRGWVETQYF
>TRBJ1-1|TRBV4-1|TRBD1|few
TGCGCCAGCAGCCCCTGGGACAGGGGGAACACTGAAGCTTTCTTT
CASSPWDRGNTEAFF
>TRBJ2-5|TRBV6-1|NA|NA
TGTGCGAGCATCGGGGCTCCTGAGCCAGAGACCCAGTACTTC
CASIGAPEPETQYF
>TRBJ1-5|TRBV6-1|TRBD1|few
TGTGCCAGCAGCGGGGACAGCTATCAGCCCCAGCATTTT
CASSGDSYQPQHF
>TRBJ1-2|TRBV7-2|NA|many
TGTGCCAGCAGCCTAGGACAACTGGGTGGCTACACCTTC
CASSLGQLGGYTF
>TRBJ2-1|TRBV7-2|TRBD2|NA
TGTGCCAGCAGCTTAGGTCGAACTAGCGGGATTAGCGAGCAGTTCTTC
CASSLGRTSGISEQFF
>TRBJ2-4|TRBV10-1|TRBD2|NA
TGCGCCAGCAGTGAGTCGCCACCGGGACTAGCGGGAGAGCAAAACACTCAGTACTTC
CASSESPPGLAGEQNTQYF
>TRBJ2-7|TRBV6-1|NA|NA
TGTGCCAGCGAAGCAACACCTTCCTACGAGCAGTACTTC
CASEATPSYEQYF
>TRBJ2-1|TRBV6-5|NA|few
TGTGCCAGCAGTTCACAACCTCGACAGTCCTACAATGAGCAGTTCTTC
CASSSQPRQSYNEQFF
>TRBJ1-2|TRBV27|NA|NA
TGTGCCAGCAGTTCCCTAGGGAACTATGGCTACACCTTC
CASSSLGNYGYTF
>TRBJ2-2|TRBV6-1|NA|once
TGTGCCAGCAGCCGCGACAACTGGGGGAACACCGGGGAGCTGTTTTTT
CASSRDNWGNTGELFF
>TRBJ1-6|TRBV7-6|TRBD1|many
TGTGCCAGCAGCCGGGACAGCTATAATTCACCCCTCCACTTT
CASSRDSYNSPLHF
>TRBJ2-1|TRBV6-5|NA|many
TGTGCCAGCAGTTACTGGAGGCGACCCTACAATGAGCAGTTCTTC
CASSYWRRPYNEQFF
>TRBJ2-1|TRBV10-1|NA|NA
TGCGCCAGCAGTGTTGGAGGGCGGATTAACTACAATGAGCAGTTCTTC
CASSVGGRINYNEQFF
>TRBJ2-6|TRBV7-2|NA|many
TGTGCCAGCAGTCCCGGCTCTGGGACCAACGTCCTGACTTTC
CASSPGSGTNVLTF
>TRBJ2-7|TRBV6-5|TRBD1|NA
TGTGCCAGCAGTTGGGACAGGGGGTACTACGAGCAGTACTTC
CASSWDRGYYEQYF
>TRBJ2-1|TRBV6-1|TRBD2|NA
TGTGCCAGCAGGGCTAGCGGGAGCTACAATGAGCAGTTCTTC
CASRASGSYNEQFF
>TRBJ2-7|TRBV6-5|TRBD1|many
TGTGCCAGCAGTACCGGGACAGCCTACGAGCAGTACTTC
CASSTGTAYEQYF
>TRBJ2-1|TRBV6-1|TRBD1|NA
TGTGCCAGCAGGGGACAGGGGAGTTACGAGCAGTTCTTC
CASRGQGSYEQFF
>TRBJ2-5|TRBV27|NA|NA
TGTGGCGGCCGTGACCAAGAGACGCAGTACTTC
CGGRDQETQYF
>TRBJ2-1|TRBV18|TRBD2|NA
TGTGCCAGCTCCTTGGACGGGAGGGCCTACAATGAGCAGTTCTTC
CASSLDGRAYNEQFF
>TRBJ2-2|TRBV6-1|TRBD2|many
TGTGCCAGCAGTGATCCCGGACTAGCGGGGAACACCGGGGAGCTGTTTTTT
CASSDPGLAGNTGELFF
>TRBJ1-6|TRBV27|NA|NA
TGTGCCAGCATGTCTTGGCATTCACCCCTCCACTTT
CASMSWHSPLHF
>TRBJ2-7|TRBV6-1|NA|few
TGTGCCAGCAGGCCGGGACGGAACTCCTACGAGCAGTACTTC
CASRPGRNSYEQYF
>TRBJ1-6|TRBV6-1|NA|NA
TGTGCCAGCAGGACTGGGGGGGACGGCCAGCCCCTCCACTTT
CASRTGGDGQPLHF
>TRBJ2-4|TRBV6-1|NA|NA
TGTGCCAGCAGTGAAGTACTGCCAGGGCCACAAGAAGGGTTTCAGTACTTC
CASSEVLPGPQEGFQYF
>TRBJ2-7|TRBV6-1|NA|NA
TGTGCCAGCAAACGGGACTACGAGCAGTACTTC
CASKRDYEQYF
>TRBJ2-7|TRBV6-1|NA|NA
TGTGCCAGCAGGACAGGAGGGAAAGAGCAGTACTTC
CASRTGGKEQYF